The clone carrying this T cell receptor (beta chain) was seen more than once but under ten times. The antigen is undetermined. Data came from immunoSEQ multiplex PCR; TCRdb stores just in-frame clones and leaves some out. The sample contains some 900,000 clones, 76% of which appear only once. The source of the sample is a study of shared clonotypes between healthy human individuals. This CDR3 is 13 amino acids long. V was cut by 3 bases and J by 3 bases, with 9 bases left in between. Per germline, CDR1 LNHNV and CDR2 YYDKDF (reference sequence). Study-level points and caveats: Rarefaction showed that sequencing of sorted subsets was incomplete (despite large depth).

The chain links TRBV15 to TRBJ2-7; D may be TRBD1 (5 bases). The material sequenced was memory CD4+ T cells sorted from blood. The sample's subset: CD45RA-negative fraction. The source is a man younger than 30 in good health. In DNA form, the CDR3 reads TGTGCCACCAGCAGGGACACCCACTACGAGCAGTACTTC. It codes for CATSRDTHYEQYF.